The clone carrying this T cell receptor beta chain was seen a handful of times. Using RNA transcripts, the TCR beta CDR3 regions were amplified. First-round RT-PCR with HTBI primers preceded a second-round multiplex PCR. TCRdb processed the multiplex PCR reads anew with MiXCR; each CDR3 protein has one entry. The sample shows about 740,000 distinct CDR3 sequences, about 44% of them seen only once. The entry originates in a study of Graves' ophthalmopathy and Graves' hyperthyroidism. Germline trimming cut 8 bases from V and 3 bases from J; bases unmatched to any gene: 5. Germline V gives CDR1 LNHDA, CDR2 SQIVND (reference sequence). The CDR3 has 13 amino acids.

The sequence was collected from an adult man with Graves' ophthalmopathy. Sequences were obtained from peripheral blood. This chain joins TRBV19 and TRBJ2-7; 9 nucleotides match TRBD1. The CDR3 DNA is TGTGCCAGTCTCGGGACAGGGAGCTACGAGCAGTACTTC. The encoded protein is CASLGTGSYEQYF.